This record covers a single TCR beta chain. No antigen is known for it. Using its own MiXCR run on the reads, TCRdb lists one record per CDR3 protein. The sample yields some 700,000 distinct CDR3 sequences, approximately 33% seen once. These data belong to a study of T cell repertoires in cytomegalovirus infection. The CDR3 sequence is 15 residues long. V gave up 8 bases and J gave up 5 bases, with 21 bases separating them. This sequence was found in a human donor in good health (CMV status not recorded). Some clones in this sample may be carry-over from other donors' samples. The chain uses TRBV23-1 and TRBJ2-5; possibly TRBD1 for D (5 bases). TRBV23-1 is assigned to the ORF class and has an uncertain function. Specimen: cultured PBMCs, collected from culture after CMV antigen stimulation. The CDR3 coding sequence is TGCGCCAGCGCGGAGTATTGCAGGGTAGGGGAGACCCAGTACTTC. Translation gives CASAEYCRVGETQYF.